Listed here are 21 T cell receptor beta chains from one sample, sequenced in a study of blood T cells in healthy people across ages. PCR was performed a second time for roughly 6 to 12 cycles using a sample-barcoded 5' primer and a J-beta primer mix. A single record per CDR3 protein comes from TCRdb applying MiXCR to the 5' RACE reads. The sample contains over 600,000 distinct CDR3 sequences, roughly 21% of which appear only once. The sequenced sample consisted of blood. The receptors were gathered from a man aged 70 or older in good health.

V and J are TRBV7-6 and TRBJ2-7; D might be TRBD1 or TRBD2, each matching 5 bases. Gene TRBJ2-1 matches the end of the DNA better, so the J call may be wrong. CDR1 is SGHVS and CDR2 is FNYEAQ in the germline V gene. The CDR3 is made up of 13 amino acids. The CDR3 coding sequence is TGTGCCAGCAGCTTGTTGTGGGGGAGTGAGCAGTTCTTC. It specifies CASSLLWGSEQFF.

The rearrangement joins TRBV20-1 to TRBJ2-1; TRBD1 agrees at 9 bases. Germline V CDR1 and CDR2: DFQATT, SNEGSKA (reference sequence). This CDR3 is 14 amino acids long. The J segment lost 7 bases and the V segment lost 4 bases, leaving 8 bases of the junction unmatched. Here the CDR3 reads CSAITGGAGNEQFF. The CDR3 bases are TGCAGTGCTATAACAGGGGGCGCGGGGAATGAGCAGTTCTTC.

This CDR3 is CSARLLAGGPDNEQFF. The CDR3 DNA sequence: TGCAGTGCTAGGTTGCTAGCGGGGGGGCCGGACAATGAGCAGTTCTTC. The V and J genes are TRBV20-1 and TRBJ2-1, with 12 bases aligning to TRBD2. Germline V gives CDR1 DFQATT, CDR2 SNEGSKA (reference sequence). Losses at the gene ends were 3 bases for V and 5 bases for J; bases not matched to a gene: 8. The CDR3 is 16 amino acids.

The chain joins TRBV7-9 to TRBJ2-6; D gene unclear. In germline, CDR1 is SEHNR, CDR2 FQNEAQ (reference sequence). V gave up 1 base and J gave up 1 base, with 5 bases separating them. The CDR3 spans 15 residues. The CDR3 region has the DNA TGTGCCAGCAGCTTAGGGGATTCTGGGGCCAACGTCCTGACTTTC. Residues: CASSLGDSGANVLTF. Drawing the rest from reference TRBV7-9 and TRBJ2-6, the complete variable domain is DTGVSQNPRHKITKRGQNVTFRCDPISEHNRLYWYRQTLGQGPEFLTYFQNEAQLEKSRLLSDRFSAERPKGSFSTLEIQRTEQGDSAMYLCASSLGDSGANVLTFGAGSRLTVL.

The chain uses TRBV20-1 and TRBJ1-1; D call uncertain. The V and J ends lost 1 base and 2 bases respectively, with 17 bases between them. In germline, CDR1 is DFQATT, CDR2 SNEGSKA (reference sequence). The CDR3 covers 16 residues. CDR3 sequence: CSARGETPEGNTEAFF. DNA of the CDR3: TGCAGTGCTAGAGGGGAGACGCCTGAAGGAAACACTGAAGCTTTCTTT.

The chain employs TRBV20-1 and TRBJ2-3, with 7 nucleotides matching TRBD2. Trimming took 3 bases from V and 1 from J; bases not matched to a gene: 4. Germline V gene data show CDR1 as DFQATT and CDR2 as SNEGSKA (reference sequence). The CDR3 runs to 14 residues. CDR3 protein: CSASRGGGTDTQYF. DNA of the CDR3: TGCAGTGCTAGTCGCGGGGGAGGCACAGATACGCAGTATTTT.

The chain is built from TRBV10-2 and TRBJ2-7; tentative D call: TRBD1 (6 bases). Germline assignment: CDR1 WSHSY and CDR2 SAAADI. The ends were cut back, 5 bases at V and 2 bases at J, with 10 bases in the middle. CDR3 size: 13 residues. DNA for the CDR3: TGCGCCAGCAGTCGACAGGCGGCCTACGAGCAGTACTTC. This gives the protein CASSRQAAYEQYF.

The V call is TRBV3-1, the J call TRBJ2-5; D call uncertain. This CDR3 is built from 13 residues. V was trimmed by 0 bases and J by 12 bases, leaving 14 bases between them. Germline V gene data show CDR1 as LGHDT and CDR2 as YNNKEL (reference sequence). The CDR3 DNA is TGTGCCAGCAGCCAAGATTCGAGCTCTCTTGAGTACTTC. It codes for CASSQDSSSLEYF.

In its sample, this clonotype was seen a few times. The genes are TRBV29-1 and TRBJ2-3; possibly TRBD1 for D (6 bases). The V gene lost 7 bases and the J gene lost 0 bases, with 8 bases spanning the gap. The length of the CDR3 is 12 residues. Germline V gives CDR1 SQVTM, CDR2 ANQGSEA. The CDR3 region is CSGGQSTDTQYF. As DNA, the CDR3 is TGCAGCGGCGGACAGAGCACAGATACGCAGTATTTT.

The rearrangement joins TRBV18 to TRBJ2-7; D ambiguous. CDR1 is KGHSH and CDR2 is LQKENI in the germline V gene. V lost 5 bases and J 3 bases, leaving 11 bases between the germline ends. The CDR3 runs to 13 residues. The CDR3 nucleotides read TGTGCCAGCTCAACGACGAGCAGCTACGAGCAGTACTTC. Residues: CASSTTSSYEQYF.

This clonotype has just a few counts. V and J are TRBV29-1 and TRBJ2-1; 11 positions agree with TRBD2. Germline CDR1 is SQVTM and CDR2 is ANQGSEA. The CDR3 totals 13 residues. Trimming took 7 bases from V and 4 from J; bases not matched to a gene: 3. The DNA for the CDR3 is TGCAGCGCAGGGACTAGCGGTTACAATGAGCAGTTCTTC. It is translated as CSAGTSGYNEQFF.

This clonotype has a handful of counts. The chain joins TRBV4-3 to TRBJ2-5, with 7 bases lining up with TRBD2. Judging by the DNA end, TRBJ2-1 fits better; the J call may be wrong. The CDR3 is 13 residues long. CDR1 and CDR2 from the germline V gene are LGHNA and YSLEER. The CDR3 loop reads CASSHGLGNEQFF. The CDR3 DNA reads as TGCGCCAGCAGCCACGGACTAGGCAATGAGCAGTTCTTC.

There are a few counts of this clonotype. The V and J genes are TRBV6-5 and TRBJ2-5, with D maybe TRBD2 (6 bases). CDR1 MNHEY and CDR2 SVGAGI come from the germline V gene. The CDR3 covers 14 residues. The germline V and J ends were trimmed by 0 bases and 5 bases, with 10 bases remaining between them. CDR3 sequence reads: CASSYSRDWETQYF. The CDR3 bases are TGTGCCAGCAGTTACTCAAGGGACTGGGAGACCCAGTACTTC.

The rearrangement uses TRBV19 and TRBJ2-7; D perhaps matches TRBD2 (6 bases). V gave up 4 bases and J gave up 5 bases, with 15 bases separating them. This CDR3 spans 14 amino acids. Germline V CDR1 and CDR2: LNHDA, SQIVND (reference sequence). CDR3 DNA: TGTGCCAGTAGTAATCCCGGGAGTGGCGACGAGCAGTACTTC. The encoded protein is CASSNPGSGDEQYF.

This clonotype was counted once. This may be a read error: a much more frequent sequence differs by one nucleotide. The CDR3 is CASSRGQRNTEAFF. CDR3 in DNA: TGCGCCAGCAGCAGGGGACAGAGGAACACTGAAGCTTTCTTT. This chain uses TRBV5-1 with TRBJ1-1; 7 positions match TRBD1. V dropped 4 bases and J dropped 1; count of bases not matched to a gene: 4. CDR1 is SGHRS and CDR2 is YFSETQ in the germline V gene. This CDR3 spans 14 amino acids.

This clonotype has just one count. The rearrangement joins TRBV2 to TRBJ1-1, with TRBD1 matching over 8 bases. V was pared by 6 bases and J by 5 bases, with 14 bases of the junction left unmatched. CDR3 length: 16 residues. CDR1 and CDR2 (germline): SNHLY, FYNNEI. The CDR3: CASSQGTTGVLTEAFF. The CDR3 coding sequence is TGTGCCAGCAGCCAAGGTACGACAGGGGTATTGACTGAAGCTTTCTTT.

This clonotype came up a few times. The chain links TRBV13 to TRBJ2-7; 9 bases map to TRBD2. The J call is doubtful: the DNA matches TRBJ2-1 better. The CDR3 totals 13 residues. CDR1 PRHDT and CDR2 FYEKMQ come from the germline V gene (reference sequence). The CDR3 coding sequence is TGTGCCAGCCGGACTAGCGCCTCGGATGAGCAGTTCTTC. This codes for CASRTSASDEQFF.

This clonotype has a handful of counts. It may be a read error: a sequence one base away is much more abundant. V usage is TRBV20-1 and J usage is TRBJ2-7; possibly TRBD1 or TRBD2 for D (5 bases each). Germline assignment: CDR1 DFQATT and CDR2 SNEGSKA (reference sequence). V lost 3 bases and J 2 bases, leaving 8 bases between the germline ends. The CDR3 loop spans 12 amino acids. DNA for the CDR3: TGCAGTGCTAGTTGGGGGACCTACGAGCAGTACTTC. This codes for CSASWGTYEQYF.

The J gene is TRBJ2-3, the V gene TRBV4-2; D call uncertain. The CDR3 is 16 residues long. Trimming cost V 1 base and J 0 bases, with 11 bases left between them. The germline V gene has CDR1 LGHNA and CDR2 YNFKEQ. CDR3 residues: CASSQGLLPSTDTQYF. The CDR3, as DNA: TGTGCCAGCAGCCAAGGACTTCTTCCTAGCACAGATACGCAGTATTTT.

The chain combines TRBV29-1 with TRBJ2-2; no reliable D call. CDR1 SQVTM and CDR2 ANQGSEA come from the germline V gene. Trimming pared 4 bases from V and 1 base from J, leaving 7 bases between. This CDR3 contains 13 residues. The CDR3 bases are TGCAGCGTTGTCTGGCAGAACACCGGGGAGCTGTTTTTT. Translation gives CSVVWQNTGELFF.

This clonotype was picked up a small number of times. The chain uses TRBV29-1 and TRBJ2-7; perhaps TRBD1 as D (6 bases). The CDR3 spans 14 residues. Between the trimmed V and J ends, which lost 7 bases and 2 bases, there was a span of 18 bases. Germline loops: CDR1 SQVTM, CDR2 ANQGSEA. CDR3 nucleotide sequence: TGCAGCGCGTACAGGGTTTCTAGGACCTACGAGCAGTACTTC. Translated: CSAYRVSRTYEQYF.